This T cell receptor (beta chain) was identified in a study of spatial heterogeneity in lung cancer. Study-wide results and limits: Within tumors, counts of expanded alpha and beta TCRs tracked tumor mutation counts.

TCRdb re-derived calls from the 5' RACE reads in MiXCR, one entry per CDR3 protein. The repertoire holds some 10,000 distinct CDR3 sequences, with about 12% as singletons. This sample's time point: sample taken at primary tumor resection. This clonotype was counted at least ten times. The antigen is unknown. Germline V gene sequence: CDR1 KGHSH, CDR2 LQKENI. CDR3 length: 13 residues. V lost 3 bases to trimming and J lost 3 bases, with 9 bases between them. This sequence joins TRBV18 and TRBJ2-7; TRBD1 is a possible D gene (5 bases). The sequence came from a male donor with early-stage non-small cell lung cancer. The specimen was lung tumor tissue, collected at surgery. DNA for the CDR3: TGTGCCAGCTCACCCGACAGAGACTACGAGCAGTACTTC. Its translation: CASSPDRDYEQYF. Supplemented by reference TRBV18 and TRBJ2-7, the full variable domain reads NAGVMQNPRHLVRRRGQEARLRCSPMKGHSHVYWYRQLPEEGLKFMVYLQKENIIDESGMPKERFSAEFPKEGPSILRIQQVVRGDSAAYFCASSPDRDYEQYFGPGTRLTVT.